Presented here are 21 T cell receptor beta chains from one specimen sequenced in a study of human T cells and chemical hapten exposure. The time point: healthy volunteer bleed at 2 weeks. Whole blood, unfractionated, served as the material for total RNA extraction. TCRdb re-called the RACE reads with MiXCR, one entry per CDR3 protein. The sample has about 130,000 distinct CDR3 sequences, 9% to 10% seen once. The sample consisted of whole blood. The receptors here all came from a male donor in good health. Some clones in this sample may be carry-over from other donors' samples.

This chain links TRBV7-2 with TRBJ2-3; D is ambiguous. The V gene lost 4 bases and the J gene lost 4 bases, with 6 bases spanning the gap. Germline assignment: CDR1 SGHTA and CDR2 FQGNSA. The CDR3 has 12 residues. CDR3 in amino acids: CASSYPPDTQYF. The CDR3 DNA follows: TGTGCCAGCAGCTATCCGCCAGATACGCAGTATTTT.

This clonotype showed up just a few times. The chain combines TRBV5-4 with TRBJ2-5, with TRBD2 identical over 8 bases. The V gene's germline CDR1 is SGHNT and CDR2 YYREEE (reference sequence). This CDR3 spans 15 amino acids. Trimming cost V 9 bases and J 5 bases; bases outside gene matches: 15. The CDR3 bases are TGTGCCAAAAGTGACTGGCTCGGGGGGGTGGAGACCCAGTACTTC. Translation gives CAKSDWLGGVETQYF.

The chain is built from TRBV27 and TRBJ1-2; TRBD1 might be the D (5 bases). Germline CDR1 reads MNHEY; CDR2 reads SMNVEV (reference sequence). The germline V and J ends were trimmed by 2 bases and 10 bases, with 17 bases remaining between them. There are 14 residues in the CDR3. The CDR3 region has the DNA TGTGCCAGCAGTTTAGCTGGGGGATCTGGGTCCTACACCTTC. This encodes CASSLAGGSGSYTF.

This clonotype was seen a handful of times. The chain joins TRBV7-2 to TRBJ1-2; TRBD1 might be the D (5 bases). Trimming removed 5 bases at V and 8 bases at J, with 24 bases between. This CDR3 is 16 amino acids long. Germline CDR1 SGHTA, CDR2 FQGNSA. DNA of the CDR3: TGTGCCAGCAGCCCCCCGTCTCAGGGTGGAAAGGGAGGCTACACCTTC. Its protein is CASSPPSQGGKGGYTF.

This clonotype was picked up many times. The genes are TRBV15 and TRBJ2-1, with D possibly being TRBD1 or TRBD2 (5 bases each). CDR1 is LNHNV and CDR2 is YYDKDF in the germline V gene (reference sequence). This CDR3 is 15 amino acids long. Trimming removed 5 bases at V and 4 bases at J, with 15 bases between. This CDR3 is CATSGARDGYNEQFF. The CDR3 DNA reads TGTGCCACCAGCGGAGCTAGGGACGGATACAATGAGCAGTTCTTC.

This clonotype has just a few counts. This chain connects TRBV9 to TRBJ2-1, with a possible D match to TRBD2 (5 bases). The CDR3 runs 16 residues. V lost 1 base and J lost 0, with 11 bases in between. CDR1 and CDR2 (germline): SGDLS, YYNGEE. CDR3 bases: TGTGCCAGCAGCGTACCCCCTAGCACCTCCTACAATGAGCAGTTCTTC. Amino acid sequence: CASSVPPSTSYNEQFF.

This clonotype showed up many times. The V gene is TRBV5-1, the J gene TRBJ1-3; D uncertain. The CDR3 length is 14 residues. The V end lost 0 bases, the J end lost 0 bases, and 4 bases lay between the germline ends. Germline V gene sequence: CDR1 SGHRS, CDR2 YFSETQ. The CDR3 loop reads CASSLDFSGNTIYF. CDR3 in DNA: TGCGCCAGCAGCTTGGACTTCTCTGGAAACACCATATATTTT.

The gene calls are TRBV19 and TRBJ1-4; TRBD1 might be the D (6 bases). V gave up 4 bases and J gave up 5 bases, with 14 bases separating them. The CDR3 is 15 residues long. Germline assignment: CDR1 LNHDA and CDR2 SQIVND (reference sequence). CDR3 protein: CASSTTRQENEKLFF. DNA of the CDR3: TGTGCCAGTAGTACAACTCGACAGGAAAATGAAAAACTGTTTTTT.

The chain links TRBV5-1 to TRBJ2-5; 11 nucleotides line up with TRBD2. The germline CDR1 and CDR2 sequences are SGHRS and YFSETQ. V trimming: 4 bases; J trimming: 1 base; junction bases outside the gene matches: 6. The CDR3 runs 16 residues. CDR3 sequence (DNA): TGCGCCAGCAGCCCCACGACTAGCGGGGCCCAAGAGACCCAGTACTTC. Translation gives CASSPTTSGAQETQYF.

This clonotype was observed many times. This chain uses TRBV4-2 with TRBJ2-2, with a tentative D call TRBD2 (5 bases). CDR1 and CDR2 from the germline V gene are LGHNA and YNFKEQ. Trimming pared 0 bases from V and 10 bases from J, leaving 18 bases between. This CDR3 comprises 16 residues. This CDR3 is CASSQDRYGVGLELFF. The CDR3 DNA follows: TGTGCCAGCAGCCAAGATCGTTACGGGGTCGGGTTGGAGCTGTTTTTT.

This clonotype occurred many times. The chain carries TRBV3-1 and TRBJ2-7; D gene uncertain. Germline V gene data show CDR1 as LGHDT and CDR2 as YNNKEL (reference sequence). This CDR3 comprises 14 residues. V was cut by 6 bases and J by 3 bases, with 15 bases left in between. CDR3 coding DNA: TGTGCCAGCAGTGCAGCCCCCCAGAGCTACGAGCAGTACTTC. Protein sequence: CASSAAPQSYEQYF.

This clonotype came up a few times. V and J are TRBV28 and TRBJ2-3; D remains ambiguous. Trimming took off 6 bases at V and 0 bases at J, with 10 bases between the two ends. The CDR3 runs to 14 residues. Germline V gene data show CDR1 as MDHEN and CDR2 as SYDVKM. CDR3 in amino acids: CASRLGRSTDTQYF. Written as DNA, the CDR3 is TGTGCCAGCAGACTCGGACGTAGCACAGATACGCAGTATTTT.

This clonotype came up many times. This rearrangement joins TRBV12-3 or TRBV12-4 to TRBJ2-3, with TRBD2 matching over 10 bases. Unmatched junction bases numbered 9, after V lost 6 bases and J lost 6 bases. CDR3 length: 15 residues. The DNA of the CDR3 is TGTGCCAGCAGCCCCGGACTAGCGGAGGGGGATACGCAGTATTTT. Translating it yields CASSPGLAEGDTQYF.

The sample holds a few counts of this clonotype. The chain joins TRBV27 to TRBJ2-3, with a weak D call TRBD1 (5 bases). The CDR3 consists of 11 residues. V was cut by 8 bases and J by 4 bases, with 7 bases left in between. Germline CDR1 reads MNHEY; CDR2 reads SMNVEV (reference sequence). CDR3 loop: CASQGPDTQYF. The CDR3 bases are TGTGCCAGCCAGGGTCCAGATACGCAGTATTTT.

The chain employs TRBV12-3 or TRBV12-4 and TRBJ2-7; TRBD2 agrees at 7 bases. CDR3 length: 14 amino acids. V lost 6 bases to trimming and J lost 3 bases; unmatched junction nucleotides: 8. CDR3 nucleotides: TGTGCCAGCAGCCCTTTGCGGGAGAGCTACGAGCAGTACTTC. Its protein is CASSPLRESYEQYF.

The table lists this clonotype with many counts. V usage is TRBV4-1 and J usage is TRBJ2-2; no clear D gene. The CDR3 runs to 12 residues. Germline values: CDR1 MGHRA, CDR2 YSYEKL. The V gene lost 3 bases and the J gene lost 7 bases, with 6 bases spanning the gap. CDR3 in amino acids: CASSHPFGELFF. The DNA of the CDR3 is TGCGCCAGCAGCCACCCGTTCGGGGAGCTGTTTTTT.

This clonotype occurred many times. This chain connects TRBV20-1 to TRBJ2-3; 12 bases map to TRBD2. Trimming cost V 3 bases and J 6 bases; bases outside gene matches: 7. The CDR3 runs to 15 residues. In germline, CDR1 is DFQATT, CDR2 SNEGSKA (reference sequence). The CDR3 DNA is TGCAGTGCTAGCCTAGCGGGGGGGCCAAAGGATACGCAGTATTTT. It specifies CSASLAGGPKDTQYF.

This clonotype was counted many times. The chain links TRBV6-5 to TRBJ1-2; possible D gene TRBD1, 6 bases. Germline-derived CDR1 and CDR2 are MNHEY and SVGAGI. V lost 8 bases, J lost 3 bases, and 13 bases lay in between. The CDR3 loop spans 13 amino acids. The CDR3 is CASRVAGDYGYTF. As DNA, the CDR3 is TGTGCCAGCCGGGTGGCAGGGGACTATGGCTACACCTTC.

CDR3 sequence reads: CASSLVRRTWNTGELFF. In DNA form, the CDR3 reads TGTGCCAGCAGCTTAGTAAGGAGGACTTGGAACACCGGGGAGCTGTTTTTT. The rearrangement uses TRBV7-8 and TRBJ2-2; D might be TRBD2 (5 bases). The V and J ends lost 1 base and 1 base respectively, with 13 bases between them. Germline V CDR1 and CDR2: SGHVS, FQNEAQ. CDR3 length equals 17 residues.

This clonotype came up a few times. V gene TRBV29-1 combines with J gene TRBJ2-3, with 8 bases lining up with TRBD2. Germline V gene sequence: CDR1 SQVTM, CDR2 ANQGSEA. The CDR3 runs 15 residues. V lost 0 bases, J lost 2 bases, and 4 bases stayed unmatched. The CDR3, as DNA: TGCAGCGTTGAAGATGAAGCGGGGGACACAGATACGCAGTATTTT. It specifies CSVEDEAGDTDTQYF.

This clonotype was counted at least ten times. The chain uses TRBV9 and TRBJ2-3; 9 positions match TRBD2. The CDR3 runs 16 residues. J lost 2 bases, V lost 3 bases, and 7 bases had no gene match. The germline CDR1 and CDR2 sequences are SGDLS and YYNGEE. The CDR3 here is CASSAIPSGVTDTQYF. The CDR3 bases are TGTGCCAGCAGCGCTATTCCTAGCGGGGTCACAGATACGCAGTATTTT.